The 14 T cell receptor beta chains presented below share a single source sample, sequenced in a study of regulatory T cells in long-lasting Graves disease (dated by TCRdb to 2020 to 2022). Interpreted using the paper, the time point label stands for: persistent/refractory GD, antithyroid drugs over 5 years with positive TRAb. For both TCR sequencing and RNA sequencing, RNA was extracted from PBMCs in TRIzol. Libraries were constructed by multiplex PCR. Sequencing relied on an Illumina HiSeq 4000. To build TCR beta libraries, CDR3 regions were amplified by Arm-PCR using iRepertoire HTBI primers. In TCRdb, the public reads were trimmed at Q25 with fastp and aligned with MiXCR, with productive beta chains retained. Under each unique CDR3 protein, matching rows form one entry showing the most common genes and DNA. The sample table shows about 470,000 distinct CDR3 sequences, and around a fifth are seen once. In total, the top ten clones hold roughly 7.7% of the sample.

Material: peripheral blood mononuclear cells (PBMCs), obtained when the disease was refractory, from a patient treated with antithyroid drugs. The receptors shown here come from a female donor with Graves disease.

This clonotype was observed a few times. The V and J genes are TRBV11-2 and TRBJ2-7; no reliable D call. Trimming removed 5 bases from V and 3 bases from J, with 8 bases in between. This CDR3 spans 12 amino acids. In germline, CDR1 is SGHAT, CDR2 FQNNGV. CDR3 DNA sequence: TGTGCCAGCAGCCCCGGTCACTACGAGCAGTACTTC. Amino acid sequence: CASSPGHYEQYF.

Only a few counts were recorded for this clonotype. The J gene is TRBJ2-5, the V gene TRBV7-9, with TRBD2 identical over 10 bases. The V and J ends lost 5 bases and 1 base, in that order; junction bases with no gene match: 4. The CDR3 has 15 residues. Germline assignment: CDR1 SEHNR and CDR2 FQNEAQ (reference sequence). The DNA for the CDR3 is TGTGCCAGCAGCGCTCTAGCGGGGGCCCAAGAGACCCAGTACTTC. As protein: CASSALAGAQETQYF. Together with reference TRBV7-9 and TRBJ2-5, the CDR3 gives the full variable domain: DTGVSQNPRHKITKRGQNVTFRCDPISEHNRLYWYRQTLGQGPEFLTYFQNEAQLEKSRLLSDRFSAERPKGSFSTLEIQRTEQGDSAMYLCASSALAGAQETQYFGPGTRLLVL.

Concerning this clonotype itself: This may be a read error: a much more frequent sequence differs by one nucleotide. V usage is TRBV5-1 and J usage is TRBJ1-5, with 7 bases fitting TRBD1. Germline-derived CDR1 and CDR2 are SGHRS and YFSETQ. This CDR3 contains 15 residues. CDR3 loop: CASRPDRDSSQPQHF. For the CDR3, the DNA is TGCGCCAGCAGACCTGACAGGGATAGCAGTCAGCCCCAGCATTTT. Full variable domain (remainder filled in from reference TRBV5-1 and TRBJ1-5): KAGVTQTPRYLIKTRGQQVTLSCSPISGHRSVSWYQQTPGQGLQFLFEYFSETQRNKGNFPGRFSGRQFSNSRSEMNVSTLELGDSALYLCASRPDRDSSQPQHFGDGTRLSIL.

This clonotype showed up many times. The rearrangement links TRBV30 to TRBJ2-5; TRBD2 aligns across 7 bases. The CDR3 contains 13 residues. CDR1 is GTSNPN and CDR2 is SVGIG in the germline V gene (reference sequence). Trimming took 0 bases from V and 5 from J; bases not matched to a gene: 3. The CDR3 DNA follows: TGTGCCTGGAGTGTATGGGGAGGGGAGACCCAGTACTTC. The encoded protein is CAWSVWGGETQYF.

This clonotype was seen many times. This rearrangement joins TRBV13 to TRBJ2-5; tentative D call: TRBD1 (6 bases). There are 15 residues in the CDR3. In germline, CDR1 is PRHDT, CDR2 FYEKMQ (reference sequence). Between the trimmed V and J ends, which lost 1 base and 5 bases, there was a span of 14 bases. CDR3 bases: TGTGCCAGCAGCTTAGTCGGACAGCTATCGGAGACCCAGTACTTC. Translated: CASSLVGQLSETQYF.

This clonotype was found many times. This rearrangement joins TRBV28 to TRBJ2-3, with 9 bases fitting TRBD2. Trimming at V came to 3 bases and at J to 2 bases, leaving 6 bases not matched to a gene. The CDR3 is 16 amino acids. Per the germline V gene, CDR1 is MDHEN and CDR2 is SYDVKM. DNA of the CDR3: TGTGCCAGCAGTTTGGTAGCGGGAGTCCTCACAGATACGCAGTATTTT. Its translation is CASSLVAGVLTDTQYF. The full variable domain, its missing parts supplied by reference TRBV28 and TRBJ2-3, is DVKVTQSSRYLVKRTGEKVFLECVQDMDHENMFWYRQDPGLGLRLIYFSYDVKMKEKGDIPEGYSVSREKKERFSLILESASTNQTSMYLCASSLVAGVLTDTQYFGPGTRLTVL.

This clonotype was observed a few times. This chain joins TRBV29-1 and TRBJ2-7; 8 bases match TRBD2. There are 13 residues in the CDR3. Germline V lookup: CDR1 SQVTM, CDR2 ANQGSEA. After removal of 8 bases from V and 1 base from J, the junction contained 7 bases not matched to a gene. For the CDR3, the DNA is TGCAGCATCCGTCGGGGGGGTTCCTACGAGCAGTACTTC. Translating it yields CSIRRGGSYEQYF.

V is TRBV20-1 and J is TRBJ2-7; weak D call: TRBD2 (6 bases). The V gene's germline CDR1 is DFQATT and CDR2 SNEGSKA (reference sequence). The V gene lost 3 bases and the J gene lost 1 base, with 16 bases spanning the gap. There are 15 residues in the CDR3. CDR3 coding DNA: TGCAGTGCTAGGTTTGGGGGGTCTAGTTCCTACGAGCAGTACTTC. Amino acids: CSARFGGSSSYEQYF.

Ten or more counts support this clonotype. The chain carries TRBV28 and TRBJ2-2; D gene ambiguous. Deletions cut 10 bases from V and 0 bases from J, with 9 bases between. Germline-derived CDR1 and CDR2 are MDHEN and SYDVKM. The CDR3 contains 13 residues. CDR3 nucleotide sequence: TGTGCCACCAAGGGATCGAACACCGGGGAGCTGTTTTTT. Translating it yields CATKGSNTGELFF.

This clonotype turned up a few times. This chain uses TRBV28 with TRBJ1-5, with TRBD1 identical over 8 bases. This CDR3 has 17 amino acids. Per the germline V gene, CDR1 is MDHEN and CDR2 is SYDVKM. The V segment lost 3 bases and the J segment 0 bases; nucleotides outside the gene matches: 7. The CDR3 loop reads CASSFRQGWYSNQPQHF. The CDR3 nucleotides are TGTGCCAGCAGTTTTAGACAGGGGTGGTATAGCAATCAGCCCCAGCATTTT.

This clonotype was detected a few times. The gene calls are TRBV20-1 and TRBJ2-5; D is uncertain. V was shortened by 0 bases and J by 1 base, with 12 bases between the two germline ends. The CDR3 is 15 residues long. CDR1 DFQATT and CDR2 SNEGSKA come from the germline V gene (reference sequence). The CDR3: CSARDLRTTQETQYF. CDR3 DNA sequence: TGCAGTGCTAGAGATCTTAGAACTACCCAAGAGACCCAGTACTTC.

The chain recombines TRBV19 with TRBJ1-5; maybe TRBD1 (5 bases). Germline V gene data show CDR1 as LNHDA and CDR2 as SQIVND (reference sequence). With 4 bases removed from V and 1 base from J, the gap between germline ends came to 8 bases. The CDR3 consists of 14 residues. The CDR3 bases are TGTGCCAGTAGTAAGACAGCGAGCAATCAGCCCCAGCATTTT. Translating gives CASSKTASNQPQHF.

As DNA, the CDR3 is TGTGCCAGCAGCTCTATGTGGGGGGCAGGTCGGCTGGTCAAAAACATTCAGTACTTC. Its translation: CASSSMWGAGRLVKNIQYF. The chain employs TRBV6-2 or TRBV6-3 and TRBJ2-4; D is perhaps TRBD1 or TRBD2 (6 bases each). This CDR3 is 19 amino acids long. Germline lookup yields CDR1 MNHEY and CDR2 SVGEGT. Deletions cut 6 bases from V and 3 bases from J, with 27 bases between.

There are many counts of this clonotype. V is TRBV6-1 and J is TRBJ1-2; D unresolved. Germline V gene lookup returns CDR1 MNHNS and CDR2 SASEGT. The CDR3 has 13 residues. Between the trimmed V and J ends, which lost 7 bases and 4 bases, there was a span of 13 bases. The chain's CDR3 is CASKLDSSYGYTF. CDR3 DNA: TGTGCCAGCAAACTGGACTCCAGCTATGGCTACACCTTC.